This T cell receptor beta chain appears in the sequencing data of a study of T cell responses to AZD1222 COVID-19 vaccine. The data were produced by immunoSEQ multiplex PCR, yet TCRdb's version contains in-frame clones alone and is incomplete. The sample contains some 100,000 clones, more than 75% of which appear only once. Sequences were derived from peripheral blood, sampled on day 0 of AZD1222 vaccination. This clonotype was obtained from an adult in good health.

The CDR3 DNA sequence: TGCAGCGTTGGGATTTGGCAGGGGTACTACGAGCAGTACTTC. It specifies CSVGIWQGYYEQYF. The rearrangement links TRBV29-1 to TRBJ2-7, with D tentatively TRBD1 (6 bases). CDR1 is SQVTM and CDR2 is ANQGSEA in the germline V gene. CDR3 length: 14 residues. Trimming stripped 4 bases from V and 3 bases from J, with 16 bases between.